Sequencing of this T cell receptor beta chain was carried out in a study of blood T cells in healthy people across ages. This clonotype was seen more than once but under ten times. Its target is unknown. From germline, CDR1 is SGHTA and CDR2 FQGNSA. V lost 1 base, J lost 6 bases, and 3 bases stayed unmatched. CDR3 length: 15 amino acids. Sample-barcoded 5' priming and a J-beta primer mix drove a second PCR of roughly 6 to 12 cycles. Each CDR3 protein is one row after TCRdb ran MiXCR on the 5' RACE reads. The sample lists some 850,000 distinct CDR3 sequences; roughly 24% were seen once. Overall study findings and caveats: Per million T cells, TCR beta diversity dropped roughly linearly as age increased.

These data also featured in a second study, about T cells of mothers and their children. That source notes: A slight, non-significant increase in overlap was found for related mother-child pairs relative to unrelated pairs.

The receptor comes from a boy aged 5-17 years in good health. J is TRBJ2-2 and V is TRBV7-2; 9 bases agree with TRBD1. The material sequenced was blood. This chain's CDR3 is CASSLGGTGSGELFF. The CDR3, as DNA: TGTGCCAGCAGCTTAGGGGGGACAGGGTCCGGGGAGCTGTTTTTT.